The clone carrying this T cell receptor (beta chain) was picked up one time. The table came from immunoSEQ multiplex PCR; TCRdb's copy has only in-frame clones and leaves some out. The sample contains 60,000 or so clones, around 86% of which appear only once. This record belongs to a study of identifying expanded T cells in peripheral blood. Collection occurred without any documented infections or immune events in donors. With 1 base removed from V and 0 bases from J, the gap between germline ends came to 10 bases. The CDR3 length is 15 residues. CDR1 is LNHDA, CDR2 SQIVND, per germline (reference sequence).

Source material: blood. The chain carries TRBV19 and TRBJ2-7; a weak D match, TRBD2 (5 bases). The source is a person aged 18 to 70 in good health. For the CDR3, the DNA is TGTGCCAGTAGTATAGTCGGCGGGCCCTCCTACGAGCAGTACTTC. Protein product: CASSIVGGPSYEQYF.